This TCR beta chain was profiled in a study of blood T cell repertoires in COVID-19. Participants reported their clinical history, and cohort assignment relied on those reports. Donors in Cohort 3 who had recovered were those with two negative PCRs, healthcare professional clearance, or resolution of their symptoms. With 1 base clipped from V and 7 bases from J, the junction kept 7 bases outside the gene matches. CDR3 length: 16 amino acids. In germline, CDR1 is MNHNS, CDR2 SASEGT. In the original workflow: How many nucleated cells were present was estimated from reference gene primer amplification. Data came from immunoSEQ multiplex PCR; TCRdb stores just in-frame clones and leaves some out. Clonal size and the V and J genes are those of that table, whereas D and trimming came from the DNA. The repertoire consists of about 310,000 clones, with 80% to 90% occurring once and the leading ten covering roughly 2%.

Input material: PBMCs or T cells enriched from blood (not recorded which). This sequence originates from a man aged 25 to 45 who had recovered from COVID-19. This chain connects TRBV6-1 to TRBJ2-2; 9 nucleotides agree with TRBD1. CDR3 loop: CASSEVGTGRFGELFF. DNA of the CDR3: TGTGCCAGCAGTGAAGTTGGGACAGGGCGGTTCGGGGAGCTGTTTTTT.